Following are 30 T cell receptor beta chains from one sample sequenced in a study of PD-1 blockade in mismatch repair-deficient tumors. Repertoires were generated with immunoSEQ multiplex PCR, while TCRdb's copy carries only in-frame clones and drops some. In the table there are over 100,000 clones, roughly 80% of which are singletons. The material sequenced was peripheral blood, taken 60 weeks after starting pembrolizumab. These receptors all come from an adult with mismatch repair-deficient cancer.

The rearrangement uses TRBV6-4 and TRBJ2-1, with 11 bases lining up with TRBD1. The trim removed 2 bases at V and 6 bases at J, leaving 0 bases unmatched. Looked up from germline, CDR1 is MRHNA and CDR2 is SNTAGT. The CDR3 loop spans 14 amino acids. The CDR3 here is CASSDGTGGNEQFF. The CDR3 bases are TGTGCCAGCAGTGACGGGACAGGGGGCAATGAGCAGTTCTTC.

The V gene is TRBV2, the J gene TRBJ2-7; 8 bases are shared with TRBD1. The junction had 5 bases not matched to a gene; V was cut back by 4 bases and J by 3 bases. The CDR3 length is 14 residues. Looked up from germline, CDR1 is SNHLY and CDR2 is FYNNEI. In nucleotides, the CDR3 is TGTGCCAGCAGTGTGGGGACAGGTGGCTACGAGCAGTACTTC. It yields the protein CASSVGTGGYEQYF.

The chain is built from TRBV15 and TRBJ1-2; 10 nucleotides line up with TRBD1. J was trimmed by 6 bases and V by 5 bases; bases with no gene match: 6. CDR3 length: 14 amino acids. CDR1 and CDR2 from the germline V gene are LNHNV and YYDKDF (reference sequence). CDR3 loop: CATSGLDRGDGYTF. CDR3 nucleotides: TGTGCCACCAGCGGCTTGGACAGGGGGGATGGCTACACCTTC.

The chain links TRBV4-3 to TRBJ2-2; a possible D gene is TRBD1 (6 bases). V lost 0 bases, J lost 2 bases, and 13 bases lay in between. Germline CDR1 reads LGHNA; CDR2 reads YSLEER. The CDR3 length is 17 residues. CDR3 bases: TGCGCCAGCAGCCAAGAGTGGGCAGGGGAAAACACCGGGGAGCTGTTTTTT. This codes for CASSQEWAGENTGELFF.

V and J are TRBV9 and TRBJ2-1; TRBD2 matches at 10 bases. V was clipped by 5 bases and J by 7 bases; unmatched bases: 9. The germline CDR1 and CDR2 sequences are SGDLS and YYNGEE. The CDR3 consists of 15 residues. CDR3: CASSSGTSVMNEQFF. DNA for the CDR3: TGTGCCAGCAGTTCAGGGACTAGCGTAATGAATGAGCAGTTCTTC.

This clone is a singleton in its sample. The chain is built from TRBV7-9 and TRBJ2-1, with 8 bases fitting TRBD1. The length of the CDR3 is 15 residues. V lost 1 base to trimming and J lost 5 bases; unmatched junction nucleotides: 4. Germline CDR1 SEHNR, CDR2 FQNEAQ (reference sequence). The DNA for the CDR3 is TGTGCCAGCAGCTTAGGGGACAGGTATGACAATGAGCAGTTCTTC. This sequence encodes CASSLGDRYDNEQFF. Combining the CDR3 with reference TRBV7-9 and TRBJ2-1 gives the whole variable domain DTGVSQNPRHKITKRGQNVTFRCDPISEHNRLYWYRQTLGQGPEFLTYFQNEAQLEKSRLLSDRFSAERPKGSFSTLEIQRTEQGDSAMYLCASSLGDRYDNEQFFGPGTRLTVL.

This clone was found once. This same CDR3 is encoded by further DNA sequences in the sample. The chain joins TRBV7-3 to TRBJ1-3; no reliable D call. The CDR3 has 14 amino acids. Deletions cut 5 bases from V and 9 bases from J, with 17 bases between. Germline lookup yields CDR1 SGHTA and CDR2 FQGTGA. The chain's CDR3 is CASSPRASLGTIYF. The CDR3 nucleotides read TGTGCCAGCAGCCCTCGAGCCTCGCTGGGCACCATATATTTT.

The rearrangement joins TRBV5-4 to TRBJ2-3; tentatively, D is TRBD1 (5 bases). V dropped 0 bases and J dropped 3 bases, with 11 bases sitting between them. Germline V gene sequence: CDR1 SGHNT, CDR2 YYREEE (reference sequence). The CDR3 loop spans 15 amino acids. CDR3 bases: TGTGCCAGCAGCTTGGAGGGGCGAGTTACAGATACGCAGTATTTT. It encodes CASSLEGRVTDTQYF.

In this sample, this clone turned up once. This chain joins TRBV4-2 and TRBJ2-2, with no clear D. This CDR3 contains 15 residues. From germline, CDR1 is LGHNA and CDR2 YNFKEQ. The V and J ends lost 3 bases and 5 bases respectively, with 13 bases between them. The DNA for the CDR3 is TGTGCCAGCAGCCATTTCGAAGGGAATACCGGGGAGCTGTTTTTT. Its translation is CASSHFEGNTGELFF.

This chain connects TRBV5-6 to TRBJ2-5; D possibly corresponds to TRBD2 (5 bases). V was shortened by 3 bases and J by 2 bases, with 11 bases between the two germline ends. CDR3 size: 14 residues. CDR1 and CDR2 from the germline V gene are SGHDT and YYEEEE. CDR3 in DNA: TGTGCCAGCAGCTCAGGAGCGGCTCAAGAGACCCAGTACTTC. Its translation is CASSSGAAQETQYF.

The rearrangement joins TRBV4-1 to TRBJ2-7; 10 bases match TRBD2. The junction had 5 bases not matched to a gene; V was cut back by 6 bases and J by 0 bases. Germline assignment: CDR1 MGHRA and CDR2 YSYEKL. This CDR3 has 15 residues. The CDR3, as DNA: TGCGCCAGCAGTCCCGGGACTAGCGTCTCCTACGAGCAGTACTTC. Its translation: CASSPGTSVSYEQYF.

The chain couples TRBV6-1 to TRBJ2-6, with no clear D. V dropped 3 bases and J dropped 1 base, with 7 bases sitting between them. Per the germline V gene, CDR1 is MNHNS and CDR2 is SASEGT. The length of the CDR3 is 15 residues. The CDR3 protein is CASSDWESGANVLTF. The CDR3 DNA is TGTGCCAGCAGTGATTGGGAATCTGGGGCCAACGTCCTGACTTTC.

This clone showed up just a few times. The V gene is TRBV6-1, the J gene TRBJ2-7, with 7 positions matching TRBD1. Germline CDR1 reads MNHNS; CDR2 reads SASEGT. The CDR3 runs 15 residues. The ends lost 6 bases at V and 1 base at J; junction bases unmatched: 9. DNA for the CDR3: TGTGCCAGCAGCGAGAGGGGGCTAGGGTCCTACGAGCAGTACTTC. It specifies CASSERGLGSYEQYF.

The chain has TRBV11-3 and TRBJ2-1, with D uncertain. CDR1 is SGHNT and CDR2 is YENEEA in the germline V gene. The CDR3 length is 14 residues. Trimming left V 5 bases short and J 7 bases short, with 15 bases between. The CDR3 loop reads CASSPVRIGNEQFF. For the CDR3, the DNA is TGTGCCAGCAGCCCTGTAAGGATTGGGAATGAGCAGTTCTTC.

The chain employs TRBV9 and TRBJ2-5, with TRBD1 matching 10 bases. CDR1 is SGDLS, CDR2 YYNGEE, per germline. The CDR3 spans 16 residues. The ends lost 3 bases at V and 5 bases at J; junction bases unmatched: 10. The CDR3 bases are TGTGCCAGCAGCGCGCGGGACAGGGGCGGGTTGGAGACCCAGTACTTC. Protein product: CASSARDRGGLETQYF. The variable domain in full, completed from reference TRBV9 and TRBJ2-5, reads DSGVTQTPKHLITATGQRVTLRCSPRSGDLSVYWYQQSLDQGLQFLIQYYNGEERAKGNILERFSAQQFPDLHSELNLSSLELGDSALYFCASSARDRGGLETQYFGPGTRLLVL.

The chain employs TRBV28 and TRBJ2-1; D is perhaps TRBD1 (6 bases). The CDR3 runs to 14 residues. Germline V gene data show CDR1 as MDHEN and CDR2 as SYDVKM. Trimming removed 6 bases from V and 5 bases from J, with 14 bases in between. Here the CDR3 DNA reads TGTGCCAGCAGCCGAACAGGGTTAAACAATGAGCAGTTCTTC. This codes for CASSRTGLNNEQFF.

The sample holds a few counts of this clone. The V gene is TRBV2, the J gene TRBJ2-7; D ambiguous. Germline V gene lookup returns CDR1 SNHLY and CDR2 FYNNEI. The CDR3 is made up of 10 amino acids. V was cut by 7 bases and J by 5 bases, with 6 bases left in between. CDR3 sequence (DNA): TGTGCCAGCAACATCCACGAGCAGTACTTC. Amino acids: CASNIHEQYF.

The chain has TRBV19 and TRBJ1-4, with D uncertain. Trimming shortened V by 9 bases and J by 5 bases, and 13 bases separated the two germline ends. Germline V gene lookup returns CDR1 LNHDA and CDR2 SQIVND (reference sequence). The CDR3 spans 13 residues. The DNA of the CDR3 is TGTGCCAGCGCGGGCGCCCCCAATGAAAAACTGTTTTTT. This sequence encodes CASAGAPNEKLFF.

The chain has TRBV30 and TRBJ1-2; 7 nucleotides match TRBD1. Germline-derived CDR1 and CDR2 are GTSNPN and SVGIG (reference sequence). The V segment lost 0 bases and the J segment 4 bases; nucleotides outside the gene matches: 5. The CDR3 totals 14 residues. As DNA, the CDR3 is TGTGCCTGGAGTGTGGGACAGCGCTCCTATGGCTACACCTTC. Residues: CAWSVGQRSYGYTF.

This rearrangement joins TRBV6-5 to TRBJ1-2; perhaps TRBD1 as D (5 bases). The CDR3 runs to 14 residues. Trimming stripped 0 bases from V and 4 bases from J, with 9 bases between. In germline, CDR1 is MNHEY, CDR2 SVGAGI. The CDR3: CASSYSGGGYGYTF. The CDR3 region has the DNA TGTGCCAGCAGTTACTCGGGGGGGGGCTATGGCTACACCTTC.

The J gene is TRBJ1-2, the V gene TRBV10-3; no definite D call. The CDR3 spans 13 residues. Trimming removed 3 bases from V and 4 bases from J, with 9 bases in between. The germline V gene has CDR1 ENHRY and CDR2 SYGVKD. The CDR3 nucleotides read TGTGCCATCAGTGACGAGGGAGCCTATGGCTACACCTTC. Its translation: CAISDEGAYGYTF.

The genes are TRBV19 and TRBJ1-2; no clear D. CDR1 is LNHDA, CDR2 SQIVND, per germline (reference sequence). This CDR3 is 14 amino acids long. Trimming shortened V by 5 bases and J by 0 bases, and 10 bases separated the two germline ends. The CDR3, as DNA: TGTGCCAGTAGTCTGGGAACAGCTAACTATGGCTACACCTTC. Its translation is CASSLGTANYGYTF.

The rearrangement links TRBV19 to TRBJ1-2, with D possibly matching TRBD1 (5 bases). The CDR3 totals 13 residues. V was cut by 5 bases and J by 8 bases, with 15 bases left in between. Germline CDR1 reads LNHDA; CDR2 reads SQIVND (reference sequence). CDR3 in DNA: TGTGCCAGTAGTTTGATCCAGGGAGCCGGCTACACCTTC. This gives the protein CASSLIQGAGYTF.

The CDR3 bases are TGTGCCAGCTCACCACCGTCGCAGGGAGGTTACACTGAAGCTTTCTTT. This translates into CASSPPSQGGYTEAFF. This chain links TRBV18 with TRBJ1-1, with D perhaps matching TRBD1 (5 bases). CDR1 KGHSH and CDR2 LQKENI come from the germline V gene. This CDR3 has 16 residues. V was pared by 0 bases and J by 3 bases, with 14 bases between.

The chain carries TRBV21-1 and TRBJ1-3. TRBV21-1 is deemed a pseudogene. The length of the CDR3 is 18 residues. The CDR3 nucleotides read TGTGCCAGCAGCAAAGCGCTTGAAGGGATGACCTCTGGAAACACCATATATTTT. Translation gives CASSKALEGMTSGNTIYF.

The rearrangement uses TRBV11-2 and TRBJ2-7; 16 bases are shared with TRBD2. The CDR3 is 15 amino acids. The germline gives CDR1 SGHAT, CDR2 FQNNGV. J gave up 4 bases and V 3 bases, and 0 bases lay outside the gene matches. The CDR3 coding sequence is TGTGCCAGCAGCTTGGGACTAGCGGGAGGGTACGAGCAGTACTTC. This codes for CASSLGLAGGYEQYF.

The chain has TRBV19 and TRBJ2-1; the match to TRBD2 covers 7 bases. From germline, CDR1 is LNHDA and CDR2 SQIVND (reference sequence). This CDR3 spans 13 amino acids. V lost 6 bases and J lost 9; bases outside the gene matches: 8. The CDR3 DNA reads as TGTGCCAGTAGCCCACGGGGGGACGGTGAGCAGTTCTTC. Its protein is CASSPRGDGEQFF.

The chain uses TRBV30 and TRBJ1-1; maybe TRBD1 (6 bases). Germline V gives CDR1 GTSNPN, CDR2 SVGIG (reference sequence). V shed 0 bases and J shed 6 bases, with 11 bases lying between them. The CDR3 spans 13 residues. The CDR3 DNA sequence: TGTGCCTGGAGTGTACTGGAGGGGGCTGAAGCTTTCTTT. Translation: CAWSVLEGAEAFF.

The V gene is TRBV11-2, the J gene TRBJ1-2; 9 positions agree with TRBD1. This CDR3 region has 14 residues. Per the germline V gene, CDR1 is SGHAT and CDR2 is FQNNGV. V shed 5 bases and J 4 bases; nucleotides not matched to a gene: 5. CDR3 amino acids: CASSLEGQGYGYTF. For the CDR3, the DNA is TGTGCCAGCAGCCTTGAGGGACAGGGCTATGGCTACACCTTC.

The chain recombines TRBV29-1 with TRBJ1-2; possible D gene TRBD1, 5 bases. The V gene's germline CDR1 is SQVTM and CDR2 ANQGSEA. Trimming took off 3 bases at V and 4 bases at J, with 12 bases between the two ends. The CDR3 covers 13 residues. The DNA of the CDR3 is TGCAGCGTTGAGGCGGGGGATTCCTATGGCTACACCTTC. This codes for CSVEAGDSYGYTF.